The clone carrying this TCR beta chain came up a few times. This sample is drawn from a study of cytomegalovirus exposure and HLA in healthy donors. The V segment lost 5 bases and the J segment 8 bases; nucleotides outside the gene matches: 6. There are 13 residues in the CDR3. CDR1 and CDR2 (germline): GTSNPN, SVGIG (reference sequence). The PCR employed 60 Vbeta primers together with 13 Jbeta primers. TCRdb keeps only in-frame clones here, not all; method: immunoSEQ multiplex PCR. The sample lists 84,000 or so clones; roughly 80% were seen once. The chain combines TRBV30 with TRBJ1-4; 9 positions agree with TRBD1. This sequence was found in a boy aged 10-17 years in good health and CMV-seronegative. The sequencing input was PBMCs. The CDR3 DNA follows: TGTGCCTGGGCGGGACAGGGTGGCGAAAAACTGTTTTTT. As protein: CAWAGQGGEKLFF.